The T cell receptor beta chain described here comes from a study of OX40 agonist ivuxolimab in advanced cancers. Study context: The patients received ivuxolimab by intravenous route every 2 weeks at 0.01 to 10 mg/kg. Cohort: approximately 79% men, mean age about 60, aged about 23 to 79.

Using immunoSEQ multiplex PCR, the repertoire was profiled, and TCRdb retains in-frame clones only, with some absent. The table includes more than 50,000 clones, about 90% detected once. A history of autoimmune disease or systemic immunosuppression excluded patients. Germline CDR1 is LNHDA and CDR2 is SQIVND (reference sequence). The CDR3 is 20 residues long. V shed 3 bases, J shed 4 bases, and the junction held 23 bases outside the gene matches. The chain recombines TRBV19 with TRBJ1-2, with 7 nucleotides matching TRBD1. This material consisted of CD4+ or CD8+ T cells sorted from blood, taken in a trial of the OX40 agonist ivuxolimab. The TCR sequence derives from an adult with an advanced solid tumor such as melanoma, head and neck, liver or kidney cancer. Here the CDR3 reads CASSISKVGTVGNALYGYTF. CDR3 in DNA: TGTGCCAGTAGTATTTCGAAGGTCGGGACAGTTGGGAACGCGCTCTATGGCTACACCTTC.